This entry lists 24 T cell receptor beta chains sequenced from one sample in a study of blood T cell repertoires in COVID-19. TCRdb keeps only in-frame clones here, not all; method: immunoSEQ multiplex PCR. The sample records 81,000 or so clones, roughly 85% being singletons. The material sequenced was peripheral blood. Every receptor here comes from a man aged 45 to 65 with COVID-19, enrolled during active disease.

The table lists this clone with a count of one. The chain recombines TRBV11-2 with TRBJ2-1; tentatively, D is TRBD2 (6 bases). Germline assignment: CDR1 SGHAT and CDR2 FQNNGV. Trimming pared 1 base from V and 8 bases from J, leaving 21 bases between. This CDR3 spans 17 amino acids. This chain's CDR3 is CASSLATGTPLFHEQFF. CDR3 in DNA: TGTGCCAGCAGCTTAGCGACCGGGACTCCCCTCTTCCATGAGCAGTTCTTC.

The rearrangement joins TRBV28 to TRBJ1-4; 9 bases fit TRBD1. This CDR3 spans 14 amino acids. V gave up 6 bases and J gave up 8 bases; unmatched junction bases: 7. Germline V gene sequence: CDR1 MDHEN, CDR2 SYDVKM. CDR3 bases: TGTGCCAGCAGACCCGGGACAGGGAGGGAAAAACTGTTTTTT. Its translation is CASRPGTGREKLFF.

The chain recombines TRBV3-1 (or the pseudogene TRBV3-2) with TRBJ2-5; no reliable D call. The CDR3 extends over 12 amino acids. The germline CDR1 and CDR2 sequences are LGHDT and YNNKEL (reference sequence). The ends were cut back, 1 base at V and 5 bases at J, with 5 bases in the middle. The CDR3 DNA sequence: TGTGCCAGCAGCCAAGGTGAGGAGACCCAGTACTTC. Amino acid sequence: CASSQGEETQYF.

V is TRBV7-9 and J is TRBJ1-2, with D possibly matching TRBD1 (5 bases). The CDR3 has 13 residues. The germline CDR1 and CDR2 sequences are SEHNR and FQNEAQ (reference sequence). V was pared by 6 bases and J by 4 bases, with 12 bases between. The CDR3 nucleotides read TGTGCCAGCAGTCCAACCGACAGCTATGGCTACACCTTC. Amino acid sequence: CASSPTDSYGYTF. The complete variable domain, with remaining parts taken from reference TRBV7-9 and TRBJ1-2, reads DTGVSQNPRHKITKRGQNVTFRCDPISEHNRLYWYRQTLGQGPEFLTYFQNEAQLEKSRLLSDRFSAERPKGSFSTLEIQRTEQGDSAMYLCASSPTDSYGYTFGSGTRLTVV.

The rearrangement uses TRBV4-1 and TRBJ2-2; D not certain. The CDR3 sequence is 14 residues long. V lost 0 bases, J lost 3 bases, and 5 bases lay in between. Germline V gene sequence: CDR1 MGHRA, CDR2 YSYEKL. This CDR3 is CASSQELDTGELFF. The CDR3 coding sequence is TGCGCCAGCAGCCAAGAATTAGACACCGGGGAGCTGTTTTTT.

As DNA, the CDR3 is TGTGCCAGCAGCCGCAGGGGAGGGGAGGCCTATGGCTACACCTTC. Its translation is CASSRRGGEAYGYTF. The chain combines TRBV7-2 with TRBJ1-2; a possible D gene is TRBD1 (6 bases). Germline V gene lookup returns CDR1 SGHTA and CDR2 FQGNSA. The CDR3 runs to 15 residues. With 5 bases removed from V and 4 bases from J, the gap between germline ends came to 17 bases.

The V gene is TRBV5-6, the J gene TRBJ2-1; 12 bases are a match to TRBD2. Per germline, CDR1 SGHDT and CDR2 YYEEEE. The CDR3 extends over 17 amino acids. Trimming removed 3 bases from V and 6 bases from J; junction bases left unmatched: 10. The CDR3 region has the DNA TGTGCCAGCAGCTGGGAAATCGGGACTAGCGGGCTCAATGAGCAGTTCTTC. It specifies CASSWEIGTSGLNEQFF.

This rearrangement joins TRBV28 to TRBJ2-3; tentatively, D is TRBD2 (6 bases). Trimming cost V 7 bases and J 0 bases, with 8 bases left between them. There are 13 residues in the CDR3. Germline CDR1 is MDHEN and CDR2 is SYDVKM. CDR3 sequence (DNA): TGTGCCAGCAACGGGGGTAGCACAGATACGCAGTATTTT. Protein: CASNGGSTDTQYF.

There are a few counts of this clone. The J gene is TRBJ2-3, the V gene TRBV3-1 (or the pseudogene TRBV3-2), with 7 bases identical to TRBD1. This CDR3 comprises 15 residues. Germline assignment: CDR1 LGHDT and CDR2 YNNKEL (reference sequence). V was clipped by 1 base and J by 3 bases; unmatched bases: 4. The CDR3 sequence is CASSQGGGETDTQYF. The CDR3 DNA follows: TGTGCCAGCAGCCAAGGAGGGGGCGAGACAGATACGCAGTATTTT.

The chain recombines TRBV20-1 with TRBJ2-7; perhaps TRBD2 as D (5 bases). V lost 3 bases to trimming and J lost 2 bases, with 8 bases between them. Germline V gives CDR1 DFQATT, CDR2 SNEGSKA (reference sequence). This CDR3 has 12 residues. The CDR3: CSASDGTYEQYF. In DNA form, the CDR3 reads TGCAGTGCTAGTGACGGGACCTACGAGCAGTACTTC.

The V call is TRBV9, the J call TRBJ1-4; 9 bases are a match to TRBD1. The CDR3 loop spans 15 amino acids. V was pared by 3 bases and J by 11 bases, with 11 bases of the junction left unmatched. Germline V CDR1 and CDR2: SGDLS, YYNGEE. The chain's CDR3 is CASSGGQGTFGKLFF. For the CDR3, the DNA is TGTGCCAGCAGCGGGGGACAGGGCACGTTTGGGAAACTGTTTTTT.

This sequence joins TRBV2 and TRBJ2-3, with 8 nucleotides matching TRBD1. V shed 4 bases and J 4 bases; nucleotides not matched to a gene: 4. The CDR3 spans 14 residues. Germline assignment: CDR1 SNHLY and CDR2 FYNNEI. The CDR3 DNA reads as TGTGCCAGCAGTGTCCGACAGGGGTCAGATACGCAGTATTTT. Translated: CASSVRQGSDTQYF.

This clone was counted a single time. This chain connects TRBV10-2 to TRBJ1-5, with TRBD1 matching 9 bases. The CDR3 has 16 residues. The ends lost 3 bases at V and 6 bases at J; junction bases unmatched: 9. Germline V CDR1 and CDR2: WSHSY, SAAADI. Here the CDR3 DNA reads TGCGCCAGCAGTGAAGGGACAGGGTCGTCCGGTCAGCCCCAGCATTTT. Translating gives CASSEGTGSSGQPQHF.

V usage is TRBV4-2 and J usage is TRBJ2-7, with D perhaps TRBD2 (5 bases). CDR3 length equals 14 residues. The V and J ends lost 0 bases and 3 bases respectively, with 9 bases between them. CDR1 LGHNA and CDR2 YNFKEQ come from the germline V gene. CDR3 nucleotides: TGTGCCAGCAGCCAAGATGGAGGAAACTACGAGCAGTACTTC. Its protein is CASSQDGGNYEQYF.

The chain combines TRBV28 with TRBJ1-6; weak D call: TRBD1 (5 bases). Germline V CDR1 and CDR2: MDHEN, SYDVKM. This CDR3 spans 14 amino acids. Trimming took off 2 bases at V and 5 bases at J, with 7 bases between the two ends. Here the CDR3 reads CASSLTGDNSPLHF. The CDR3 coding sequence is TGTGCCAGCAGTTTAACGGGGGATAATTCACCCCTCCACTTT.

The rearrangement uses TRBV7-2 and TRBJ1-5; D is possibly TRBD1 (5 bases). V lost 0 bases and J lost 6, with 12 bases in between. The CDR3 length is 15 residues. Germline values: CDR1 SGHTA, CDR2 FQGNSA. CDR3: CASSLAPTGIQPQHF. CDR3 in DNA: TGTGCCAGCAGCTTAGCCCCCACAGGAATTCAGCCCCAGCATTTT.

The V gene is TRBV29-1, the J gene TRBJ1-2; 7 bases line up with TRBD1. J lost 4 bases, V lost 3 bases, and 2 bases had no gene match. The CDR3 has 12 residues. Per the germline V gene, CDR1 is SQVTM and CDR2 is ANQGSEA. In DNA, the CDR3 is TGCAGCGTTGAGACAGGGTCCTATGGCTACACCTTC. Translated: CSVETGSYGYTF.

This chain connects TRBV13 to TRBJ1-1; the match to TRBD1 covers 8 bases. The trim removed 4 bases at V and 1 base at J, leaving 11 bases unmatched. The CDR3 loop spans 17 amino acids. Germline V gene sequence: CDR1 PRHDT, CDR2 FYEKMQ (reference sequence). CDR3 amino acids: CASSSPVDRGRNTEAFF. DNA for the CDR3: TGTGCCAGCAGCTCCCCAGTCGACAGGGGCAGGAACACTGAAGCTTTCTTT.

CDR3 bases: TGTGCCAGCAGTTACTCTTCGGGGGTGGGTGGAAACACCATATATTTT. Translation: CASSYSSGVGGNTIYF. J is TRBJ1-3 and V is TRBV6-5; D may be TRBD1 (5 bases). The CDR3 loop spans 16 amino acids. The V gene lost 0 bases and the J gene lost 3 bases, with 12 bases spanning the gap. Per the germline V gene, CDR1 is MNHEY and CDR2 is SVGAGI.

This chain connects TRBV21-1 to TRBJ2-7; TRBD1 is the table's D call, not checked against the DNA. TRBV21-1 is deemed a pseudogene. The CDR3 has 16 amino acids. The CDR3 region is CASSKGQAVESYEQYF. CDR3 sequence (DNA): TGTGCCAGCAGCAAAGGTCAGGCCGTGGAATCCTACGAGCAGTACTTC.

The chain recombines TRBV6-1 with TRBJ1-5; weak D call: TRBD1 (6 bases). Germline CDR1 reads MNHNS; CDR2 reads SASEGT. V was pared by 4 bases and J by 0 bases, with 19 bases between. The CDR3 is 18 residues long. The CDR3 coding sequence is TGTGCCAGCAGTGTAGGGCAGGGGCCGCTTTATAGCAATCAGCCCCAGCATTTT. This codes for CASSVGQGPLYSNQPQHF.

A few counts support this clone. The chain links TRBV7-3 to TRBJ2-3, with TRBD2 identical over 9 bases. This CDR3 is built from 18 residues. Germline CDR1 is SGHTA and CDR2 is FQGTGA. V lost 5 bases and J lost 2; bases outside the gene matches: 14. CDR3 residues: CASSRRGGSGRYTDTQYF. The CDR3 nucleotides read TGTGCCAGCAGCCGTCGCGGGGGTAGCGGGAGATACACAGATACGCAGTATTTT.

The V gene is TRBV5-1, the J gene TRBJ2-5; 12 bases fit TRBD1. Germline V gene data show CDR1 as SGHRS and CDR2 as YFSETQ. Trimming removed 9 bases from V and 2 bases from J; junction bases left unmatched: 20. The CDR3 length is 19 residues. The CDR3 is CAIGQPGQGASGEQETQYF. CDR3 in DNA: TGCGCCATCGGCCAACCGGGACAGGGGGCCTCGGGGGAACAAGAGACCCAGTACTTC.

This clone was picked up one time. J is TRBJ2-6 and V is TRBV5-5; D is uncertain. V gave up 0 bases and J gave up 4 bases, with 5 bases separating them. The CDR3 covers 14 residues. Germline CDR1 SGHKS, CDR2 YYEKEE (reference sequence). In nucleotides, the CDR3 is TGTGCCAGCAGCTTGGCCGCGGGGGCCAACGTCCTGACTTTC. Its protein product is CASSLAAGANVLTF. Complete variable domain (other parts from reference TRBV5-5 and TRBJ2-6): DAGVTQSPTHLIKTRGQQVTLRCSPISGHKSVSWYQQVLGQGPQFIFQYYEKEERGRGNFPDRFSARQFPNYSSELNVNALLLGDSALYLCASSLAAGANVLTFGAGSRLTVL.